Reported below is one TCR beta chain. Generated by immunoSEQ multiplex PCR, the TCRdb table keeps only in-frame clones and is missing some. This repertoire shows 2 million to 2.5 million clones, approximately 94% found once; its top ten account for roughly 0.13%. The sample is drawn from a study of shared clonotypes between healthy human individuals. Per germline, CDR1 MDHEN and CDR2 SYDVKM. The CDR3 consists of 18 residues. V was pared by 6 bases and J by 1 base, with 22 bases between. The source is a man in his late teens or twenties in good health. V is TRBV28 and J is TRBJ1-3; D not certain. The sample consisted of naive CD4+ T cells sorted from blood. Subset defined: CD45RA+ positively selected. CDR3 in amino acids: CASRLPRISVLSGNTIYF. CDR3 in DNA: TGTGCCAGCAGGCTGCCACGCATCTCTGTCCTATCTGGAAACACCATATATTTT.